One sample yielded the 9 T cell receptor beta chains listed below, sequenced in a study of T and B cells in COVID-19 patients. BIOMED2 TRB-A/B primer pools were used in multiplex TRB PCR. MiXCR was run by TCRdb on the multiplex PCR reads, yielding one entry per CDR3 protein. The data contain over 7,000 distinct CDR3 sequences, roughly 25% of them seen just once; the ten biggest clones take up approximately 6.9%. TRB was amplified from about 240-490 ng of blood genomic DNA. The sample was blood. These receptor sequences come from a human donor who had recovered from COVID-19.

This clonotype counts as medium-sized. This chain links TRBV12-3 or TRBV12-4 with TRBJ1-6, with a weak D call TRBD1 (6 bases). This CDR3 is built from 11 residues. The ends were cut back, 6 bases at V and 14 bases at J, with 11 bases in the middle. The CDR3 reads CASRTDRSLHF. In DNA, the CDR3 is TGTGCCAGCAGGACGGACAGATCCCTCCACTTT.

The rearrangement joins TRBV5-5 to TRBJ2-7, with TRBD1 identical over 9 bases. The CDR3 has 16 amino acids. Germline assignment: CDR1 SGHKS and CDR2 YYEKEE (reference sequence). V lost 0 bases to trimming and J lost 7 bases; unmatched junction nucleotides: 11. The CDR3 sequence is CASSLASGQGLLEQYF. The CDR3 DNA reads TGTGCCAGCAGCTTGGCCTCGGGACAGGGCCTTTTGGAGCAGTACTTC.

This chain uses TRBV6-2 or TRBV6-3 with TRBJ2-3, with 13 bases that match TRBD2. The length of the CDR3 is 17 residues. The V gene's germline CDR1 is MNHEY and CDR2 SVGEGT. Losses at the gene ends were 2 bases for V and 2 bases for J; bases not matched to a gene: 4. The DNA of the CDR3 is TGTGCCAGCAGTTACCGGACTAGCGGGGGTCTCACAGATACGCAGTATTTT. Its protein is CASSYRTSGGLTDTQYF.

This rearrangement joins TRBV19 to TRBJ2-3; 8 bases align to TRBD1. The V and J ends lost 5 bases and 6 bases, in that order; junction bases with no gene match: 7. The CDR3 covers 14 residues. Per the germline V gene, CDR1 is LNHDA and CDR2 is SQIVND (reference sequence). CDR3 nucleotides: TGTGCCAGTAGTGCCCAGGGGGCGGGGGATACGCAGTATTTT. Its translation: CASSAQGAGDTQYF.

This chain uses TRBV11-3 with TRBJ2-5; D unclear. V was trimmed by 2 bases and J by 5 bases, leaving 9 bases between them. The germline V gene encodes CDR1 SGHNT and CDR2 YENEEA. The CDR3 spans 13 residues. The CDR3 DNA is TGTGCCAGCAGCTTAAAGGCCAAGGAGACCCAGTACTTC. Translated: CASSLKAKETQYF.

This rearrangement joins TRBV10-1 to TRBJ2-7, with 8 bases lining up with TRBD1. J lost 3 bases, V lost 10 bases, and 11 bases had no gene match. CDR3 length: 14 amino acids. The germline V gene has CDR1 WNHNN and CDR2 SYGVQD (reference sequence). In DNA, the CDR3 is TGCGCCACCAAGGAAGGGACAGGTAACTACGAGCAGTACTTC. It specifies CATKEGTGNYEQYF.

V usage is TRBV5-1 and J usage is TRBJ2-1, with D perhaps TRBD1 (5 bases). The germline CDR1 and CDR2 sequences are SGHRS and YFSETQ. Trimming took off 1 base at V and 2 bases at J, with 10 bases between the two ends. This CDR3 region has 15 residues. Here the CDR3 reads CASSLTGSTYNEQFF. The DNA for the CDR3 is TGCGCCAGCAGCTTGACAGGTTCGACCTACAATGAGCAGTTCTTC.

In its sample, this clonotype ranks as medium-sized. V usage is TRBV18 and J usage is TRBJ2-7, with 8 bases identical to TRBD2. The CDR3 spans 15 residues. Germline V gene lookup returns CDR1 KGHSH and CDR2 LQKENI. The V and J ends lost 3 bases and 3 bases, in that order; junction bases with no gene match: 7. The CDR3 is CASSPALAGDYEQYF. CDR3 sequence (DNA): TGTGCCAGCTCACCCGCCCTAGCGGGTGACTACGAGCAGTACTTC.

In its sample, this clonotype was seen many times. The chain joins TRBV12-3 or TRBV12-4 to TRBJ2-3; D is ambiguous. This CDR3 region has 12 residues. V dropped 3 bases and J dropped 5 bases, with 6 bases sitting between them. CDR3 in amino acids: CASSLIGDTQYF. CDR3 in DNA: TGTGCCAGCAGTTTGATAGGAGATACGCAGTATTTT.